Listed below are T cell receptor beta chains from one sample, sequenced in a study of blood T cells in healthy people across ages. One entry per CDR3 protein results from TCRdb running MiXCR on the 5' RACE reads. The sample consists of hundreds of thousands of distinct CDR3 sequences, 20% to 25% of them appearing once. In addition, the sample was reused for a study of T cells of mothers and their children.

Source material: blood. Receptors were obtained from a boy younger than 18 in good health. The conserved cysteine and the conserved F or W are not part of the CDR3 here.

V | CDR3
TRBV2 | ASSEVPYADTQY
TRBV11-2 | ASSTQWKKLF
TRBV20-1 | SARSGGTDTQY
TRBV6-2/TRBV6-3 | ASSYLGQTKETQY
TRBV29-1 | GVEMTLGVSETQY
TRBV3-1 | ASSQPGALHMD
TRBV29-1 | SVPHVAGGADTQY
TRBV27 | ASSPGGPRPYNEQF
TRBV28 | ASSRMAVGSQPQH
TRBV4-3 | ASSQVWQASYEQY
TRBV6-6 | ASSYDSGYEQY
TRBV6-5 | ASSYVGHDNEQF
TRBV2 | ASSGAGGEVGDEQF
TRBV29-1 | SVSGGTGGFEQY
TRBV29-1 | SAAQTGYSGNTIY
TRBV7-7 | ASSLGVNTGELF
TRBV12-3/TRBV12-4 | ASRQGGAFEKLF
TRBV10-2 | ASKGRGETQY
TRBV7-9 | ASSLVQNSPLH
TRBV21-1 | ASSKAPEKNIQY
TRBV6-6 | ASSYEDNYGYT
TRBV25-1 | ASSELAGGQGDTQY
TRBV7-9 | ASGLALGRTTQAEETQY
TRBV6-2/TRBV6-3 | ASSKRSVSSTGELF
TRBV9 | ASSPERRTASYGYT
TRBV3-1 | ASSQDATGGKTQY
TRBV7-2 | ASGIGSQETQY
TRBV2 | ASTRDTPTNEKLF
TRBV3-1 | ASSQDSRGTADTQY
TRBV20-1 | SPLGVGGSGTNEKLF
TRBV4-3 | ASSQDPSGSRSEQY
TRBV11-1 | ASSTETGGYQETQY
TRBV12-3/TRBV12-4 | ASSPDRDGYT